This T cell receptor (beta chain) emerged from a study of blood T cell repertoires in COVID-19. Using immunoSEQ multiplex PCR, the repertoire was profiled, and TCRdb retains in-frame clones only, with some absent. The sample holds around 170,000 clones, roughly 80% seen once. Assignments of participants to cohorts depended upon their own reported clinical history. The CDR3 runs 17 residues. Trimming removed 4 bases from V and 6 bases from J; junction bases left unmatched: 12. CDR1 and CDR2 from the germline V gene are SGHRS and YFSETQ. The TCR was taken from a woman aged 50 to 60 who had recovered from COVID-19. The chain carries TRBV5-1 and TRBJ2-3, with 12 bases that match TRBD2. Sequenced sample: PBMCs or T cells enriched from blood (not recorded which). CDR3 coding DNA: TGCGCCAGCAGCCCGCTTACTAGACTAGCGGGAGCTGATACGCAGTATTTT. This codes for CASSPLTRLAGADTQYF.